This is a list of T cell receptor beta chains from one sample in a study of identical twins. TCRdb reprocessed the 5' RACE reads with MiXCR, giving one entry per CDR3 protein. The table includes 520,000 or so distinct CDR3 sequences, around 20% detected once. These same data were also listed under a study on T cells expressing NK-cell markers.

Material for sequencing was CD4+ T cells sorted from blood. All receptors derive from a young woman in good health. The CDR3 runs from the conserved cysteine through the conserved F or W. The D gene is left open where the match is weak. Expanded clones get a size class; other rows say once, few or many, or leave the size out.

d_call j_call v_call clone_size cdr3_aa cdr3_nt
TRBD2 TRBJ2-3 TRBV7-9 many CASSSGTSGDTQYF TGTGCCAGCAGCTCCGGGACTAGCGGTGATACGCAGTATTTT
- TRBJ1-3 TRBV6-5 - CASSYAGGGGNTIYF TGTGCCAGCAGTTACGCCGGGGGAGGTGGAAACACCATATATTTT
TRBD1 TRBJ2-1 TRBV5-5 few CASSHGQGYNEQFF TGTGCCAGCAGCCACGGACAGGGTTACAATGAGCAGTTCTTC
TRBD2 TRBJ2-5 TRBV12-5 many CASSSSGGAGETQYF TGTGCTAGTTCCTCCAGCGGGGGGGCAGGAGAGACCCAGTACTTC
- TRBJ2-4 TRBV20-1 - CSARDPARGGDIQYF TGCAGTGCTAGAGATCCGGCTAGGGGGGGGGACATTCAGTACTTC
- TRBJ1-1 TRBV11-2 few CASSTEGSATEAFF TGTGCCAGCAGCACCGAGGGTAGCGCCACTGAAGCTTTCTTT
- TRBJ1-1 TRBV12-3/TRBV12-4 few CASSPSITEAFF TGTGCCAGCAGTCCAAGTATCACTGAAGCTTTCTTT
- TRBJ2-6 TRBV6-2/TRBV6-3 - CASTELGAGANVLTF TGTGCCAGCACCGAACTAGGTGCCGGGGCCAACGTCCTGACTTTC
TRBD1 TRBJ1-1 TRBV5-8 few CASSWGTGNTEAFF TGTGCCAGCAGCTGGGGGACAGGGAACACTGAAGCTTTCTTT
TRBD1 TRBJ2-7 TRBV10-3 - CAISEGGNEQYF TGTGCCATCAGTGAAGGGGGCAACGAGCAGTACTTC
- TRBJ2-7 TRBV7-2 - CASSLVLAGKAPYEQYF TGTGCCAGCAGCTTAGTCCTGGCGGGAAAAGCGCCCTACGAGCAGTACTTC
TRBD2 TRBJ2-1 TRBV7-2 - CASSLAGTSGRAGEQFF TGTGCCAGCAGCTTAGCGGGGACTAGCGGGAGGGCGGGAGAGCAGTTCTTC
TRBD2 TRBJ2-7 TRBV11-2 - CASSLVPSGEAYEQYF TGTGCCAGCAGCTTAGTTCCGAGCGGGGAGGCCTACGAGCAGTACTTC
TRBD2 TRBJ2-7 TRBV7-3 - CASSLSGLAGEEQYF TGTGCCAGCAGCTTATCGGGACTAGCGGGGGAAGAGCAGTACTTC
- TRBJ2-2 TRBV7-8 few CASAQGANTGELFF TGTGCCAGCGCACAAGGCGCGAACACCGGGGAGCTGTTTTTT
- TRBJ1-1 TRBV29-1 few CSVARGEAFF TGCAGCGTGGCCAGGGGTGAAGCTTTCTTT
- TRBJ2-1 TRBV7-9 few CASSPPDGAYNEQFF TGTGCCAGCAGCCCCCCTGACGGGGCCTACAATGAGCAGTTCTTC
TRBD1 TRBJ1-2 TRBV7-6 - CASCSGQGGYGYTF TGTGCCAGCTGCTCTGGACAGGGGGGGTATGGCTACACCTTC
TRBD2 TRBJ2-3 TRBV7-9 - CASSRSGREDTQYF TGTGCCAGCAGCAGATCAGGGAGGGAAGATACGCAGTATTTT
TRBD2 TRBJ2-7 TRBV10-3 few CALGTSGSHEQYF TGTGCCCTCGGGACTAGCGGGAGCCACGAGCAGTACTTC
- TRBJ2-1 TRBV20-1 few CSAGGRVGEQFF TGCAGTGCAGGGGGACGGGTGGGTGAGCAGTTCTTC
- TRBJ2-7 TRBV27 - CASRYPNSYEQYF TGTGCCAGCAGGTACCCTAACTCCTACGAGCAGTACTTC
- TRBJ2-7 TRBV20-1 - CSARDSSYEQYF TGCAGTGCGCGGGACAGCTCCTACGAGCAGTACTTC
TRBD1 TRBJ1-5 TRBV6-1 few CASRPGQGASNQPQHF TGTGCCAGCAGGCCGGGACAGGGGGCGAGCAATCAGCCCCAGCATTTT
- TRBJ1-4 TRBV20-1 once CSASTDGEKLFF TGCAGTGCTAGTACAGATGGCGAAAAACTGTTTTTT
TRBD2 TRBJ2-3 TRBV5-4 few CASSLEAGSTDTQYF TGTGCCAGCAGCTTGGAAGCGGGGAGCACAGATACGCAGTATTTT
- TRBJ1-1 TRBV18 - CASSLSQGSIAEAFF TGTGCCAGCTCCCTATCGCAGGGCTCGATCGCTGAAGCTTTCTTT
- TRBJ2-7 TRBV24-1 - CATSDSSRGHEQYF TGTGCCACCAGTGATTCCAGTAGGGGTCACGAGCAGTACTTC
- TRBJ2-5 TRBV12-3/TRBV12-4 few CASSTSKETQYF TGTGCCAGCAGTACTTCAAAAGAGACCCAGTACTTC
TRBD1 TRBJ2-5 TRBV7-2 many CASSRGTAQETQYF TGCGCCAGCAGCAGAGGGACAGCCCAAGAGACCCAGTACTTC
TRBD1 TRBJ1-2 TRBV11-1 few CASSFLGNTGGVYYGYTF TGTGCCAGCAGCTTCTTGGGAAATACAGGGGGGGTCTACTATGGCTACACCTTC
TRBD1 TRBJ2-7 TRBV12-3/TRBV12-4 many CASSWDRTYEQYF TGTGCCAGCAGTTGGGACAGAACCTACGAGCAGTACTTC
TRBD2 TRBJ2-1 TRBV5-1 few CASSSILAGEAGQFF TGCGCCAGCAGCTCGATTTTAGCGGGAGAAGCTGGGCAGTTCTTC
- TRBJ2-3 TRBV20-1 few CSARSPGLYGDTQYF TGCAGTGCTAGATCACCGGGCCTTTACGGAGATACGCAGTATTTT
- TRBJ1-4 TRBV5-1 - CASSPEGVQQEKLFF TGCGCCAGCAGCCCTGAGGGGGTGCAGCAGGAAAAACTGTTTTTT
- TRBJ2-2 TRBV12-3/TRBV12-4 many CASSSTAINTGELFF TGTGCCAGCAGTTCCACGGCTATTAACACCGGGGAGCTGTTTTTT
- TRBJ1-1 TRBV29-1 many CSVVKGGTEAFF TGCAGCGTTGTTAAGGGAGGCACTGAAGCTTTCTTT
- TRBJ2-1 TRBV20-1 - CSARLAYNEQFF TGCAGTGCTAGACTAGCGTATAATGAGCAGTTCTTC
TRBD2 TRBJ2-1 TRBV10-3 few CAITQTSGRNNEQFF TGTGCCATCACTCAGACTAGCGGGAGAAACAATGAGCAGTTCTTC
TRBD1 TRBJ1-1 TRBV7-2 - CASSLAGTEIKEAFF TGTGCCAGCAGCTTAGCAGGGACAGAGATTAAAGAAGCTTTCTTT
- TRBJ2-7 TRBV10-2 - CASSSHRYEQYF TGCGCCAGCAGTAGCCACAGGTACGAGCAGTACTTC
- TRBJ1-1 TRBV16 few CASSQSSSMNTEAFF TGTGCCAGCAGCCAATCGAGCTCTATGAACACTGAAGCTTTCTTT
- TRBJ2-1 TRBV6-6 few CASRTMVNEQFF TGTGCCAGCAGGACTATGGTCAATGAGCAGTTCTTC
- TRBJ2-6 TRBV6-1 - CASSGGRSGANVLTF TGTGCCAGCAGTGGGGGGAGATCTGGGGCCAACGTCCTGACTTTC
- TRBJ2-2 TRBV29-1 - CSVLQGLNTGELFF TGCAGCGTCCTACAGGGTTTGAACACCGGGGAGCTGTTTTTT
- TRBJ2-1 TRBV20-1 many CSASLSSYNEQFF TGCAGTGCTAGCTTAAGCTCCTACAATGAGCAGTTCTTC
TRBD2 TRBJ2-5 TRBV5-1 few CASSIRGGGETQYF TGCGCCAGCAGCATCCGGGGGGGCGGCGAGACCCAGTACTTC
TRBD2 TRBJ2-2 TRBV4-2 - CASSRGAGANTGELFF TGTGCCAGCAGCCGGGGAGCGGGGGCCAACACCGGGGAGCTGTTTTTT
- TRBJ2-7 TRBV20-1 - CSARTPSVGQYF TGCAGTGCTCGAACCCCGTCTGTAGGGCAGTACTTC
TRBD2 TRBJ2-7 TRBV9 - CASSVSGSYEQYF TGTGCCAGCAGCGTTAGCGGGAGCTACGAGCAGTACTTC
TRBD2 TRBJ2-7 TRBV30 - CAWSAGLAGSYEQYF TGTGCCTGGAGTGCGGGACTAGCGGGTTCCTACGAGCAGTACTTC
- TRBJ2-5 TRBV5-1 few CASSLHRKETQYF TGCGCCAGCAGCTTGCACAGGAAAGAGACCCAGTACTTC
- TRBJ2-7 TRBV20-1 few CSAHSPQGYEQYF TGCAGTGCCCATTCCCCCCAGGGCTACGAGCAGTACTTC
TRBD1 TRBJ2-2 TRBV6-2/TRBV6-3 few CASSPTPTGTGELFF TGTGCCAGCAGCCCCACACCGACAGGGACCGGGGAGCTGTTTTTT
- TRBJ2-3 TRBV7-2 - CASSLRQVTDTQYF TGTGCCAGCAGCTTAAGGCAGGTCACAGATACGCAGTATTTT
- TRBJ1-1 TRBV7-9 - CASSETGGRGTEAFF TGTGCCAGCAGCGAGACCGGGGGGCGCGGTACTGAAGCTTTCTTT
- TRBJ2-1 TRBV6-5 - CASSTHYNEQFF TGTGCCAGCAGTACACACTACAATGAGCAGTTCTTC
TRBD1 TRBJ2-6 TRBV12-3/TRBV12-4 few CASSPEQGAYSGANVLTF TGTGCCAGCAGTCCGGAACAGGGGGCCTACTCTGGGGCCAACGTCCTGACTTTC